This T cell receptor (beta chain) was captured by sequencing in a study of blood T cell repertoires in COVID-19. Whole-study context: Samples representing acute and convalescent COVID-19 were sourced from the United States, Italy and Spain.

Per the original data handling: Scientists estimated how many nucleated cells there were by amplifying reference gene primers. Using immunoSEQ multiplex PCR, the repertoire was profiled, and TCRdb retains in-frame clones only, with some absent. V and J calls and clone size come straight from that table; D and trimming were deduced from the DNA. Among 45,000 to 65,000 clones listed, approximately 84% were seen once. CDR1 and CDR2 from the germline V gene are SGHRS and YFSETQ. Trimming shortened V by 0 bases and J by 11 bases, and 11 bases separated the two germline ends. The CDR3 is 12 amino acids. This sequence was found in a human donor in a cohort sampled during active COVID-19. The sequenced material came from peripheral blood. This chain joins TRBV5-1 and TRBJ1-1; possibly TRBD1 for D (6 bases). In nucleotides, the CDR3 is TGCGCCAGCAGCTTGGTTTCAGGGGAGGCTTTCTTT. Residues: CASSLVSGEAFF.